Below, 11 T cell receptor beta chains from the same sample are listed, as sequenced in a study of blood T cells in healthy people across ages. Then a second PCR, running roughly 7 to 11 cycles, was carried out with a sample-barcoded 5' primer and a J-beta primer mix. TCRdb ran MiXCR on the 5' RACE reads and lists one entry per CDR3 protein. The data show about 830,000 distinct CDR3 sequences, 62% seen once. The sample comprised blood. These receptor sequences come from a man aged 25 to 40 in good health.

This clonotype was seen a handful of times. V usage is TRBV12-3 or TRBV12-4 and J usage is TRBJ2-1, with TRBD1 as a possible D gene (5 bases). Deletions cut 8 bases from V and 8 bases from J, with 19 bases between. The CDR3 covers 14 residues. CDR3 DNA: TGTGCCAGCTACCTCCGGTCAGGGCTAGATGAGCAGTTCTTC. Protein: CASYLRSGLDEQFF.

J is TRBJ2-1 and V is TRBV11-1; D is undetermined. This CDR3 has 13 amino acids. Looked up from germline, CDR1 is SGHAT and CDR2 is FQDESV (reference sequence). V gave up 5 bases and J gave up 5 bases, with 10 bases separating them. The CDR3 bases are TGTGCCAGCAGCCCCCCTCTGGACAATGAGCAGTTCTTC. Amino acids: CASSPPLDNEQFF.

This CDR3 is CATSSTLAAKETQYF. CDR3 sequence (DNA): TGTGCCACCAGCAGTACTCTAGCGGCTAAAGAGACCCAGTACTTC. The chain employs TRBV15 and TRBJ2-5; 7 bases align to TRBD2. The germline V gene has CDR1 LNHNV and CDR2 YYDKDF (reference sequence). With 3 bases clipped from V and 3 bases from J, the junction kept 7 bases outside the gene matches. This CDR3 comprises 15 residues. Full variable domain (missing parts from reference TRBV15 and TRBJ2-5): DAMVIQNPRYQVTQFGKPVTLSCSQTLNHNVMYWYQQKSSQAPKLLFHYYDKDFNNEADTPDNFQSRRPNTSFCFLDIRSPGLGDTAMYLCATSSTLAAKETQYFGPGTRLLVL.

This rearrangement joins TRBV6-1 to TRBJ2-1; 11 nucleotides align to TRBD2. J was trimmed by 9 bases and V by 6 bases; bases with no gene match: 13. Germline-derived CDR1 and CDR2 are MNHNS and SASEGT. The CDR3 has 16 amino acids. CDR3 region: CASRGIAGGRGPEQFF. The CDR3 bases are TGTGCCAGCAGGGGCATAGCGGGGGGGCGGGGTCCTGAGCAGTTCTTC.

This chain joins TRBV12-3 or TRBV12-4 and TRBJ2-3; D may be TRBD1 (5 bases). V was pared by 6 bases and J by 8 bases, with 12 bases between. The CDR3 loop spans 12 amino acids. CDR3 protein: CASSLGLVTQYF. DNA of the CDR3: TGTGCCAGCAGCTTGGGGCTAGTTACGCAGTATTTT.

The chain links TRBV5-1 to TRBJ2-3; TRBD2 matches 8 bases. The V gene's germline CDR1 is SGHRS and CDR2 YFSETQ. CDR3 length equals 17 residues. J was trimmed by 5 bases and V by 1 base; bases with no gene match: 12. The CDR3 DNA reads TGCGCCAGCAGCTTGCCCTTGACGGGGGGGCAGGTAGATACGCAGTATTTT. As protein: CASSLPLTGGQVDTQYF.

The chain carries TRBV7-2 and TRBJ1-1, with TRBD1 matching 11 bases. The CDR3 is 12 amino acids. The germline gives CDR1 SGHTA, CDR2 FQGNSA. The trim removed 4 bases at V and 10 bases at J, leaving 2 bases unmatched. In nucleotides, the CDR3 is TGTGCCAGCAGCTGGGACAGGGGGAGAGCTTTCTTT. Translated, it gives CASSWDRGRAFF.

The chain joins TRBV12-3 or TRBV12-4 to TRBJ2-1; the D is unclear. Trimming pared 2 bases from V and 4 bases from J, leaving 6 bases between. The CDR3 contains 13 residues. The CDR3 loop is CASSLPTYNEQFF. The DNA of the CDR3 is TGTGCCAGCAGTTTACCGACATACAATGAGCAGTTCTTC.

This clonotype was counted a few times. This chain connects TRBV27 to TRBJ2-7; no firm D call. The CDR3 is 15 amino acids. V was cut by 1 base and J by 4 bases, with 14 bases left in between. Germline-derived CDR1 and CDR2 are MNHEY and SMNVEV (reference sequence). CDR3 loop: CASSLFWPRGYEQYF. The CDR3 bases are TGTGCCAGCAGTTTATTTTGGCCCCGAGGTTACGAGCAGTACTTC.

This sequence joins TRBV6-5 and TRBJ1-4; tentative D call: TRBD1 (5 bases). Trimming took 0 bases from V and 11 from J, leaving 16 bases between them. Germline CDR1 reads MNHEY; CDR2 reads SVGAGI. CDR3 length: 15 residues. The CDR3 sequence is CASSYSPGRGKKLFF. CDR3 bases: TGTGCCAGCAGTTACTCCCCGGGAAGGGGAAAGAAACTGTTTTTT.

This chain joins TRBV5-6 and TRBJ1-1; D may be TRBD1 (5 bases). The V end lost 0 bases, the J end lost 5 bases, and 11 bases lay between the germline ends. The CDR3 runs to 14 residues. CDR1 and CDR2 (germline): SGHDT, YYEEEE. CDR3 nucleotide sequence: TGTGCCAGCAGCTTGGCCAGGGTAGGGACTGAAGCTTTCTTT. Translation gives CASSLARVGTEAFF. The full variable domain, its missing parts supplied by reference TRBV5-6 and TRBJ1-1, is DAGVTQSPTHLIKTRGQQVTLRCSPKSGHDTVSWYQQALGQGPQFIFQYYEEEERQRGNFPDRFSGHQFPNYSSELNVNALLLGDSALYLCASSLARVGTEAFFGQGTRLTVV.